The rows below give T cell receptor beta chains drawn from one sample of a study of cytomegalovirus exposure and HLA in healthy donors. Sequencing was performed with immunoSEQ multiplex PCR; in TCRdb, only in-frame clones are kept and a portion is missing. The data contain 150,000 or so clones, about 82% of them singletons. The sample comprised PBMCs. The receptors here all came from a woman aged 18-29 years in good health and CMV-seronegative. Each CDR3 is given with its conserved first and last residue. The D gene is left open where the match is weak. Expanded clones get a size class; other rows say once, few or many, or leave the size out.

TRBV2	-	15	-	TRBJ1-3	CASSESAISGNTIYF	TGTGCCAGCAGTGAGAGTGCAATCTCTGGAAACACCATATATTTT
TRBV2	-	13	TRBD1	TRBJ1-2	CASSGTGMDGYTF	TGTGCCAGCAGTGGGACAGGGATGGATGGCTACACCTTC
TRBV5-1	-	15	-	TRBJ2-2	CASSLGPYSPGELFF	TGCGCCAGCAGCTTGGGCCCCTATTCGCCTGGGGAGCTGTTTTTT
TRBV18	-	15	-	TRBJ2-3	CASSPDRSSTDTQYF	TGTGCCAGCTCACCTGACAGGTCTAGCACAGATACGCAGTATTTT
TRBV11-3	-	14	-	TRBJ2-5	CASSSDFLGETQYF	TGTGCCAGCAGCTCGGACTTTCTGGGGGAGACCCAGTACTTC
TRBV5-4	-	15	TRBD1	TRBJ2-2	CASSLTGTHTGELFF	TGTGCCAGCAGCCTGACAGGGACCCACACCGGGGAGCTGTTTTTT
TRBV4-1	few	18	-	TRBJ2-6	CASSQGEAMRGGANVLTF	TGCGCCAGCAGCCAAGGGGAGGCGATGCGGGGAGGGGCCAACGTCCTGACTTTC
TRBV28	-	13	-	TRBJ1-1	CASSPPVNTEAFF	TGTGCCAGCAGTCCACCGGTGAACACTGAAGCTTTCTTT
TRBV7-9	-	16	TRBD1	TRBJ1-2	CASSLGDRGISDGYTF	TGTGCCAGCAGCTTAGGGGACAGGGGCATCTCCGATGGCTACACCTTC
TRBV27	-	16	TRBD2	TRBJ2-3	CASSPRLAVSTDTQYF	TGTGCCAGCAGTCCCCGACTAGCGGTTAGCACAGATACGCAGTATTTT
TRBV7-9	-	14	-	TRBJ2-1	CASSSSEGYNEQFF	TGTGCCAGCAGCTCCTCGGAGGGCTACAATGAGCAGTTCTTC
TRBV30	-	15	TRBD2	TRBJ2-5	CAWSGPSGTLETQYF	TGTGCCTGGAGTGGTCCTAGCGGGACTCTGGAGACCCAGTACTTC
TRBV5-5	-	15	TRBD1	TRBJ1-1	CASSFPTGGKTEAFF	TGTGCCAGCAGCTTTCCTACAGGGGGCAAAACTGAAGCTTTCTTT
TRBV5-1	once	16	-	TRBJ1-1	CASSLLLGGLNTEAFF	TGCGCCAGCAGCTTGCTCCTGGGCGGGCTGAACACTGAAGCTTTCTTT
TRBV6-5	-	14	TRBD1	TRBJ2-2	CASSETGEPGELFF	TGTGCCAGCAGTGAAACAGGGGAACCCGGGGAGCTGTTTTTT
TRBV4-1	-	16	-	TRBJ2-7	CASSQVGADPFHEQYF	TGCGCCAGCAGCCAAGTTGGGGCGGACCCTTTCCACGAGCAGTACTTC
TRBV5-6	-	14	-	TRBJ2-6	CASSPAGGANVLTF	TGTGCCAGCAGCCCTGCAGGAGGGGCCAACGTCCTGACTTTC
TRBV5-1	-	15	TRBD1	TRBJ1-1	CASSQNLGTALEAFF	TGCGCCAGCAGCCAGAATTTAGGGACAGCCCTAGAAGCTTTCTTT
TRBV6-5	-	15	-	TRBJ1-5	CASRPRRAQNQPQHF	TGTGCCAGCAGACCTCGGCGGGCCCAAAATCAGCCCCAGCATTTT
TRBV10-1	-	14	-	TRBJ2-2	CATKDTGGTGELFF	TGCGCCACCAAAGACACCGGGGGAACCGGGGAGCTGTTTTTT
TRBV10-3	few	14	TRBD2	TRBJ2-5	CAISRTSGSETQYF	TGTGCCATCAGCCGGACTAGCGGGAGTGAGACCCAGTACTTC
TRBV5-1	-	17	TRBD2	TRBJ2-1	CASSFYRLAGGLDEQFF	TGCGCCAGCAGCTTCTACCGACTAGCGGGAGGACTGGATGAGCAGTTCTTC
TRBV27	-	14	TRBD1	TRBJ1-4	CASSRTGNNEKLFF	TGTGCCAGCAGCCGGACAGGGAATAATGAAAAACTGTTTTTT
TRBV2	-	15	TRBD1	TRBJ1-5	CASNDGTGGPQPQHF	TGTGCCAGCAACGACGGGACAGGAGGGCCCCAGCCCCAGCATTTT
TRBV18	once	16	TRBD1	TRBJ2-5	CASSPRTGGIQETQYF	TGTGCCAGCTCACCAAGGACAGGGGGTATCCAAGAGACCCAGTACTTC
TRBV15	-	22	-	TRBJ1-2	CATSRDPLMTASAESSDYGYTF	TGTGCCACCAGCAGAGATCCCCTGATGACTGCCTCCGCGGAAAGTTCTGACTATGGCTACACCTTC
TRBV5-1	-	15	TRBD2	TRBJ2-1	CASSPSGSSYNEQFF	TGCGCCAGCAGTCCTAGCGGGAGTTCGTACAATGAGCAGTTCTTC
TRBV10-2	-	14	-	TRBJ2-3	CASSESQAGDTQYF	TGCGCCAGCAGTGAGTCGCAAGCGGGAGATACGCAGTATTTT
TRBV28	-	14	TRBD1	TRBJ2-7	CASRSTGTSGEQYF	TGTGCCAGCAGATCGACAGGGACCTCAGGCGAGCAGTACTTC
TRBV2	-	16	TRBD2	TRBJ2-1	CASLLGAGGTNNEQFF	TGTGCCAGCCTCCTGGGAGCGGGAGGAACTAACAATGAGCAGTTCTTC
TRBV28	-	16	TRBD1	TRBJ2-7	CASSKGLGQGSYEQYF	TGTGCCAGCAGCAAAGGACTGGGACAGGGGTCCTACGAGCAGTACTTC
TRBV9	-	14	-	TRBJ1-2	CASSVGANSYGYTF	TGTGCCAGCAGCGTAGGAGCAAATAGCTATGGCTACACCTTC
TRBV4-1	-	15	-	TRBJ2-5	CASSQVGLPGETQYF	TGCGCCAGCAGCCAGGTCGGGCTGCCAGGGGAGACCCAGTACTTC
TRBV6-5	once	16	-	TRBJ2-7	CASSYSNGERSYEQYF	TGTGCCAGCAGTTACTCGAACGGGGAAAGGTCCTACGAGCAGTACTTC
TRBV28	-	14	TRBD2	TRBJ2-1	CASSLAGGYNEQFF	TGTGCCAGCAGTTTAGCGGGGGGATACAATGAGCAGTTCTTC
TRBV5-4	-	20	-	TRBJ2-7	CASSLRITQTGIRSSYEQYF	TGTGCCAGCAGCCTAAGAATAACACAAACGGGTATTAGGAGCTCCTACGAGCAGTACTTC